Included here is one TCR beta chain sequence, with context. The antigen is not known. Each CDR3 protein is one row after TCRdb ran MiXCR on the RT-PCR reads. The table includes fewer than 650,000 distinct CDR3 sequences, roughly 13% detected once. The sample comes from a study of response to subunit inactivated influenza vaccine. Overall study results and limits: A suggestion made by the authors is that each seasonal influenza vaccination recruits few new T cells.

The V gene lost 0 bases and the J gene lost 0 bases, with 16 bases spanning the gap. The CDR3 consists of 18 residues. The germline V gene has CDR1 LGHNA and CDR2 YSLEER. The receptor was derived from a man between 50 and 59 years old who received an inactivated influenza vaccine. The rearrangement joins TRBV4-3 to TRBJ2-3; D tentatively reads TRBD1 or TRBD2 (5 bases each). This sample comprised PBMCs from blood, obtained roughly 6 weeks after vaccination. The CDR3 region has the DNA TGCGCCAGCAGCCAAGATGTTGGCAGGGAGACTAGCACAGATACGCAGTATTTT. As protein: CASSQDVGRETSTDTQYF.